The clone carrying this TCR beta chain is labeled medium-sized (0.01 to 0.1%). Patients underwent thyroid surgery, and none had received any treatment before it. As processed by the authors: A classifier for distant metastasis in papillary thyroid cancer was constructed using CDR3 differences observed across clinicopathological groups. TCRdb ran MiXCR on the PCR reads. None of the V and J calls come from the authors' own analysis; TCRdb made them. This sample has some 17,000 clones, with 20% to 30% found just once. This sample is drawn from a study of metastatic and nonmetastatic thyroid tumors. Turning to the study itself: Repertoires from blood and tumor or nodule tissue of malignant and benign thyroid patients were compared.

Germline-derived CDR1 and CDR2 are MNHEY and SVGAGI. V lost 1 base and J lost 2, with 9 bases in between. The CDR3 loop spans 15 amino acids. This sequence was found in a male donor with papillary thyroid cancer or a benign thyroid nodule (not recorded which). Some clones in this sample may be carry-over from other donors' samples. V is TRBV6-5 and J is TRBJ1-5, with a weak D call TRBD1 (5 bases). Sequences were obtained from blood. Written as DNA, the CDR3 is TGTGCCAGCAGTTACTTGGGGGGGGGCAATCAGCCCCAGCATTTT. This encodes CASSYLGGGNQPQHF.